This T cell receptor (beta chain) came from a study of cytomegalovirus exposure and HLA in healthy donors. Study conclusions and caveats: Later, an analysis found that common viral pathogens appeared to be linked with several of the most significant clusters. The authors excluded some V segments, including TRBV6-2 and TRBV6-3, as indistinguishable. The authors reported that TCR beta sequences could predict HLA-A and HLA-B alleles. These predictions were accurate for most subjects in the first cohort.

Germline CDR1 reads SEHNR; CDR2 reads FQNEAQ (reference sequence). V shed 3 bases, J shed 6 bases, and the junction held 6 bases outside the gene matches. The CDR3 is made up of 14 amino acids. This clone has just one count. No antigen is known for it. The PCR ran on 60 Vbeta and 13 Jbeta primers. Here immunoSEQ multiplex PCR was the method, and the copy in TCRdb shows in-frame clones only, minus some. The sample consists of about 150,000 clones, under 90% of them appearing once. This TCR derives from a man in his late teens or twenties in good health and CMV-seronegative. The specimen sequenced was PBMCs. The rearrangement joins TRBV7-9 to TRBJ2-7; TRBD1 aligns across 9 bases. CDR3 in amino acids: CASSFGGQGPEQYF. For the CDR3, the DNA is TGTGCCAGCAGCTTCGGGGGACAGGGACCCGAGCAGTACTTC.